These 15 T cell receptor beta chains share one sample of origin, sequenced in a study of blood T cell repertoires in COVID-19. This table comes from immunoSEQ multiplex PCR, and its TCRdb copy is limited to in-frame clones, with some not included. The sample lists about 280,000 clones; approximately 83% were seen once. Sequenced input: peripheral blood. These receptors were collected from a woman aged 25-40 years who had recovered from COVID-19.

Notes on this clone: Other DNA sequences within the sample encode an identical CDR3. This chain joins TRBV28 and TRBJ1-1, with D unresolved. Germline V gene sequence: CDR1 MDHEN, CDR2 SYDVKM. V lost 2 bases and J lost 1, with 5 bases in between. This CDR3 has 13 amino acids. The CDR3 loop reads CASSLTGNTEAFF. CDR3 DNA sequence: TGTGCCAGCAGTTTAACCGGGAACACTGAAGCTTTCTTT.

A single count supports this clone. This chain joins TRBV3-1 (or the pseudogene TRBV3-2) and TRBJ2-3, with TRBD2 identical over 8 bases. Germline CDR1 LGHDT, CDR2 YNNKEL (reference sequence). The V segment lost 0 bases and the J segment 1 base; nucleotides outside the gene matches: 6. This CDR3 comprises 17 residues. CDR3 DNA: TGTGCCAGCAGCCAAGATGCGAGCGGGAGAGGCACAGATACGCAGTATTTT. Amino acid sequence: CASSQDASGRGTDTQYF.

The gene calls are TRBV5-1 and TRBJ2-3; 7 nucleotides agree with TRBD1. CDR1 is SGHRS and CDR2 is YFSETQ in the germline V gene. V dropped 2 bases and J dropped 4; count of bases not matched to a gene: 4. The CDR3 is 14 amino acids. CDR3 residues: CASSFDRVADTQYF. CDR3 bases: TGCGCCAGCAGCTTCGACAGGGTTGCAGATACGCAGTATTTT.

V usage is TRBV28 and J usage is TRBJ1-2; TRBD1 is a possible D gene (6 bases). The CDR3 is made up of 11 amino acids. V dropped 9 bases and J dropped 8 bases, with 13 bases sitting between them. Germline V gene sequence: CDR1 MDHEN, CDR2 SYDVKM. In DNA form, the CDR3 reads TGTGCCAGTGGACAGAGGACGGGCTACACCTTC. It is translated as CASGQRTGYTF.

The chain employs TRBV6-6 and TRBJ2-4; perhaps TRBD2 as D (5 bases). Trimming pared 8 bases from V and 0 bases from J, leaving 14 bases between. The germline V gene has CDR1 MNHNY and CDR2 SVGAGI (reference sequence). The CDR3 contains 15 residues. CDR3 in DNA: TGTGCCAGCCTCCCCCGCGGGCAAGCCAAAAACATTCAGTACTTC. It yields the protein CASLPRGQAKNIQYF.

This clone showed up just a few times. The rearrangement links TRBV4-3 to TRBJ2-2; TRBD1 is a possible D gene (5 bases). The V gene's germline CDR1 is LGHNA and CDR2 YSLEER. With 1 base removed from V and 1 base from J, the gap between germline ends came to 13 bases. The CDR3 length is 17 residues. The CDR3 here is CASSQGLGQGNTGELFF. CDR3 in DNA: TGCGCCAGCAGCCAAGGTCTAGGTCAGGGGAACACCGGGGAGCTGTTTTTT.

This clone was counted a single time. The chain links TRBV7-3 to TRBJ2-2; 11 nucleotides align to TRBD2. The junction had 4 bases not matched to a gene; V was cut back by 2 bases and J by 2 bases. There are 17 residues in the CDR3. Germline values: CDR1 SGHTA, CDR2 FQGTGA. The CDR3 DNA reads as TGTGCCAGCAGCTTATTAGCGGGAGGGTACAACACCGGGGAGCTGTTTTTT. Translation gives CASSLLAGGYNTGELFF. The whole variable domain, remainder taken from reference TRBV7-3 and TRBJ2-2, is GAGVSQTPSNKVTEKGKYVELRCDPISGHTALYWYRQSLGQGPEFLIYFQGTGAADDSGLPNDRFFAVRPEGSVSTLKIQRTERGDSAVYLCASSLLAGGYNTGELFFGEGSRLTVL.

The CDR3 DNA reads TGTGCCAGTAGAAAAGACGGGAACTCCTACGAGCAGTACTTC. Translated: CASRKDGNSYEQYF. The rearrangement joins TRBV19 to TRBJ2-7, with D possibly TRBD2 on 5 matching bases. The V end was cut by 6 bases, the J end by 0 bases, with 12 bases between. CDR3 length: 14 residues. Per germline, CDR1 LNHDA and CDR2 SQIVND (reference sequence). The full variable domain, completed using reference TRBV19 and TRBJ2-7, is DGGITQSPKYLFRKEGQNVTLSCEQNLNHDAMYWYRQDPGQGLRLIYYSQIVNDFQKGDIAEGYSVSREKKESFPLTVTSAQKNPTAFYLCASRKDGNSYEQYFGPGTRLTVT.

This clone occurred once. V usage is TRBV29-1 and J usage is TRBJ2-7; D perhaps matches TRBD1 (6 bases). Germline CDR1 is SQVTM and CDR2 is ANQGSEA. The CDR3 extends over 12 amino acids. Trimming removed 4 bases at V and 4 bases at J, with 11 bases between. The chain's CDR3 is CSVVGQLYEQYF. The CDR3 nucleotides are TGCAGCGTTGTAGGACAGTTATACGAGCAGTACTTC.

V is TRBV4-1 and J is TRBJ2-2, with TRBD2 matching 9 bases. After removal of 1 base from V and 3 bases from J, the junction contained 9 bases not matched to a gene. CDR1 is MGHRA and CDR2 is YSYEKL in the germline V gene. The CDR3 loop spans 18 amino acids. As DNA, the CDR3 is TGCGCCAGCAGCCAAGCCGGCGCGGGAGGGCCAGACACCGGGGAGCTGTTTTTT. Its translation is CASSQAGAGGPDTGELFF.

The genes are TRBV25-1 and TRBJ1-4; D gene unclear. Trimming pared 2 bases from V and 1 base from J, leaving 11 bases between. CDR3 length: 16 residues. Germline assignment: CDR1 MGHDK and CDR2 SYGVNS. CDR3 region: CASSEVNSGTNEKLFF. The DNA of the CDR3 is TGTGCCAGCAGTGAAGTTAATTCAGGAACTAATGAAAAACTGTTTTTT.

J is TRBJ2-7 and V is TRBV28; D is possibly TRBD2 (6 bases). V shed 3 bases and J shed 2 bases, with 20 bases lying between them. The CDR3 contains 17 residues. Looked up from germline, CDR1 is MDHEN and CDR2 is SYDVKM. CDR3 DNA sequence: TGTGCCAGCAGTTTGGAGCTAGCGCCACGTCTCACCTACGAGCAGTACTTC. Its protein is CASSLELAPRLTYEQYF.

The V call is TRBV5-1, the J call TRBJ2-1; 8 nucleotides agree with TRBD1. The V segment lost 2 bases and the J segment 9 bases; nucleotides outside the gene matches: 13. The CDR3 spans 16 residues. CDR1 and CDR2 (germline): SGHRS, YFSETQ. The CDR3 reads CASSFMQGQGGIEQFF. CDR3 DNA sequence: TGCGCCAGCAGCTTTATGCAAGGACAGGGAGGAATTGAGCAGTTCTTC. The whole variable domain, filled in from reference TRBV5-1 and TRBJ2-1, reads KAGVTQTPRYLIKTRGQQVTLSCSPISGHRSVSWYQQTPGQGLQFLFEYFSETQRNKGNFPGRFSGRQFSNSRSEMNVSTLELGDSALYLCASSFMQGQGGIEQFFGPGTRLTVL.

V gene TRBV11-1 combines with J gene TRBJ2-7; 9 nucleotides align to TRBD1. Germline V gives CDR1 SGHAT, CDR2 FQDESV (reference sequence). V shed 1 base and J 4 bases; nucleotides not matched to a gene: 2. CDR3 length: 14 residues. The CDR3 protein is CASSLGTGVYEQYF. CDR3 sequence (DNA): TGTGCCAGCAGCTTAGGGACAGGGGTATACGAGCAGTACTTC. The whole variable domain, remainder taken from reference TRBV11-1 and TRBJ2-7, is EAEVAQSPRYKITEKSQAVAFWCDPISGHATLYWYRQILGQGPELLVQFQDESVVDDSQLPKDRFSAERLKGVDSTLKIQPAELGDSAMYLCASSLGTGVYEQYFGPGTRLTVT.

This rearrangement joins TRBV6-5 to TRBJ2-7, with 7 bases identical to TRBD1. CDR1 MNHEY and CDR2 SVGAGI come from the germline V gene. With V trimmed by 9 bases and J by 4 bases, 12 bases remained unmatched. CDR3 length: 14 residues. The CDR3 here is CASKPGQLPYEQYF. The CDR3 DNA reads TGTGCCAGTAAACCGGGACAGCTACCTTACGAGCAGTACTTC.